This T cell receptor beta chain derives from a study of a mutant IDH1 vaccine in newly diagnosed glioma. Study summary: There were eight vaccinations for patients, given in weeks 1, 3, 5, 7, 11, 15, 19 and 23. Vaccinations were initiated 4-6 weeks following radiotherapy alone, or were given together with temozolomide cycles. Averaging 40.4 years of age, treated patients were about 60% male and approximately 40% female.

Trimming left V 3 bases short and J 1 base short, with 9 bases between. The CDR3 length is 14 residues. The germline V gene encodes CDR1 MNHNS and CDR2 SASEGT. To note about this clone: The antigen remains unidentified.

Sample time point: week 23, last vaccination. Every vaccine dose comprised 300 ug of mutant IDH1 20-mer peptide plus topical imiquimod. The donors' diagnosis was new WHO grade 3 or 4 astrocytoma that was IDH1-mutant and ATRX-lost. The repertoire was sequenced with immunoSEQ multiplex PCR; TCRdb's copy has only in-frame clones and lacks some. Among approximately 37,000 clones listed, 65% to 80% were seen once. The receptor was derived from a man aged 45-60 years with glioma. Sequences were derived from PBMCs, sampled from a glioma patient whose treatment included an IDH1 peptide vaccine. V is TRBV6-1 and J is TRBJ1-1; a possible D gene is TRBD1 (6 bases). The CDR3 loop is CASSDPGQNTEAFF. In nucleotides, the CDR3 is TGTGCCAGCAGTGATCCGGGACAGAACACTGAAGCTTTCTTT.